These 6 T cell receptor beta chains were sequenced from one sample in a study of cytomegalovirus exposure and HLA in healthy donors. This PCR relied on a set of 60 Vbeta primers and 13 Jbeta primers. Some clones are missing from TCRdb's copy, which holds only in-frame ones; the method was immunoSEQ multiplex PCR. The profile shows over 50,000 clones, more than 70% of them singletons. Sequenced material: PBMCs. The receptor source for this set is a man aged 25 to 40 in good health and CMV-seropositive.

The genes are TRBV30 and TRBJ1-5, with D uncertain. CDR1 is GTSNPN, CDR2 SVGIG, per germline (reference sequence). Trimming removed 7 bases at V and 0 bases at J, with 10 bases between. The CDR3 sequence is 13 residues long. CDR3 region: CASQVHSNQPQHF. The CDR3 DNA reads TGTGCCTCGCAGGTCCATAGCAATCAGCCCCAGCATTTT.

The V and J genes are TRBV6-4 and TRBJ2-1, with 7 nucleotides matching TRBD1. CDR1 is MRHNA and CDR2 is SNTAGT in the germline V gene. The V segment lost 0 bases and the J segment 7 bases; nucleotides outside the gene matches: 6. The CDR3 runs to 15 residues. In nucleotides, the CDR3 is TGTGCCAGCAGTGACTCGACAGGGAACGGTAATGAGCAGTTCTTC. Its protein is CASSDSTGNGNEQFF.

This clone occurred once. The genes are TRBV4-3 and TRBJ2-3; 9 bases are a match to TRBD1. V was pared by 2 bases and J by 3 bases, with 6 bases of the junction left unmatched. This CDR3 is 16 amino acids long. CDR1 is LGHNA, CDR2 YSLEER, per germline. The CDR3 sequence is CASSQSSGQGTDTQYF. DNA for the CDR3: TGCGCCAGCAGCCAAAGTAGCGGACAGGGGACAGATACGCAGTATTTT.

The CDR3 nucleotides read TGTGCCAGCAGTTTATTTCCCATGATTCGGGGGACCTACGAGCAGTACTTC. Its protein is CASSLFPMIRGTYEQYF. V gene TRBV27 combines with J gene TRBJ2-7; D may be TRBD2 (6 bases). CDR3 length equals 17 residues. Germline CDR1 reads MNHEY; CDR2 reads SMNVEV (reference sequence). Trimming removed 1 base at V and 2 bases at J, with 18 bases between.

The chain joins TRBV11-2 to TRBJ2-7, with D possibly TRBD1 on 5 matching bases. This CDR3 region has 15 residues. With 0 bases removed from V and 2 bases from J, the gap between germline ends came to 11 bases. The germline gives CDR1 SGHAT, CDR2 FQNNGV. Written as DNA, the CDR3 is TGTGCCAGCAGCTTAGATGCAGGGCCGACCTACGAGCAGTACTTC. This translates into CASSLDAGPTYEQYF.

This rearrangement joins TRBV7-9 to TRBJ2-5; 7 bases agree with TRBD2. From germline, CDR1 is SEHNR and CDR2 FQNEAQ (reference sequence). V lost 9 bases, J lost 4 bases, and 14 bases stayed unmatched. This CDR3 comprises 15 residues. The CDR3 region has the DNA TGTGCCAGATCAACCGGGACGGGGGGAGGAGAGACCCAGTACTTC. Its protein product is CARSTGTGGGETQYF.